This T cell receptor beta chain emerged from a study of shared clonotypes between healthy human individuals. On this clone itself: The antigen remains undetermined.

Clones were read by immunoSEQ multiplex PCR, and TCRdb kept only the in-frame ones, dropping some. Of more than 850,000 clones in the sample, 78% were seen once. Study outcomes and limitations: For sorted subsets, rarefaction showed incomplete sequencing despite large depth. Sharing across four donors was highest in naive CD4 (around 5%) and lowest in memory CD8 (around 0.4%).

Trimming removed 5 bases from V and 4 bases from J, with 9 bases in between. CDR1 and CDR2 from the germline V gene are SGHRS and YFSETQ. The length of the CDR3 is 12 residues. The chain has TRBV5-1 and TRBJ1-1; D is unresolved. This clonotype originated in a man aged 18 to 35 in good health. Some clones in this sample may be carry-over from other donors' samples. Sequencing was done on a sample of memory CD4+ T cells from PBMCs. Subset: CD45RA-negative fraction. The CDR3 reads CASSAERTEAFF. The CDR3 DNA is TGCGCCAGCAGTGCTGAGCGCACTGAAGCTTTCTTT. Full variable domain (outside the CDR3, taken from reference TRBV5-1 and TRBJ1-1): KAGVTQTPRYLIKTRGQQVTLSCSPISGHRSVSWYQQTPGQGLQFLFEYFSETQRNKGNFPGRFSGRQFSNSRSEMNVSTLELGDSALYLCASSAERTEAFFGQGTRLTVV.